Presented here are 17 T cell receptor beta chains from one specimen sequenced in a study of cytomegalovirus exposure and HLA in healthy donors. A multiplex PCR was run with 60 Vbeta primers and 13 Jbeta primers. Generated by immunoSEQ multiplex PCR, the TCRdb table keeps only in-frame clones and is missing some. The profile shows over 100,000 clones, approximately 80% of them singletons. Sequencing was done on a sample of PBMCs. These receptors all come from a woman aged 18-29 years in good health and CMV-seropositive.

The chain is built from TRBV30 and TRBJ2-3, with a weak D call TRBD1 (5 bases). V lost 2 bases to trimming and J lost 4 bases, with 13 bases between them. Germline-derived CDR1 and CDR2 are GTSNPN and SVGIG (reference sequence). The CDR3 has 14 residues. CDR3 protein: CAWSTLGAPDTQYF. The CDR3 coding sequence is TGTGCCTGGAGTACCCTAGGGGCCCCAGATACGCAGTATTTT.

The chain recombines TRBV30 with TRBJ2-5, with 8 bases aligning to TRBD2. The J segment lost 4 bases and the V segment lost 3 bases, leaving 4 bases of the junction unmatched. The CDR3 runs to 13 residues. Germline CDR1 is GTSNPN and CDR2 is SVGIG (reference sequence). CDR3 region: CAWSPGGRETQYF. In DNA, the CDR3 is TGTGCCTGGAGCCCGGGGGGGCGAGAGACCCAGTACTTC.

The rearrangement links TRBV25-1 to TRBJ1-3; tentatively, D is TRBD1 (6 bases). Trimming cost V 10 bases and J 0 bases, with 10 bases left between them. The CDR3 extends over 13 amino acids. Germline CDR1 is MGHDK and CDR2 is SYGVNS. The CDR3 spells CATTGTSGNTIYF. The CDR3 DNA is TGTGCCACAACAGGGACCTCTGGAAACACCATATATTTT. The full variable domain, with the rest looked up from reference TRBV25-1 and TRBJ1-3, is EADIYQTPRYLVIGTGKKITLECSQTMGHDKMYWYQQDPGMELHLIHYSYGVNSTEKGDLSSESTVSRIRTEHFPLTLESARPSHTSQYLCATTGTSGNTIYFGEGSWLTVV.

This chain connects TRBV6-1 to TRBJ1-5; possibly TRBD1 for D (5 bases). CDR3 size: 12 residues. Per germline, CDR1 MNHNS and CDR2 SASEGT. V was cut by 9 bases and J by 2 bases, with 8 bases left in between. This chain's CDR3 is CARGEGNQPQHF. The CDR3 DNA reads TGTGCCAGGGGGGAGGGCAATCAGCCCCAGCATTTT.

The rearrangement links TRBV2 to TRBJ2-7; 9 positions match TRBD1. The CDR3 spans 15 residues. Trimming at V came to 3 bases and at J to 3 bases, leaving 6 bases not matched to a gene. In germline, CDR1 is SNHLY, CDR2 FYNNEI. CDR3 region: CASSEGQGKYYEQYF. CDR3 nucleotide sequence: TGTGCCAGCAGTGAGGGACAGGGAAAGTACTACGAGCAGTACTTC. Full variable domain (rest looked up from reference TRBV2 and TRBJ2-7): EPEVTQTPSHQVTQMGQEVILRCVPISNHLYFYWYRQILGQKVEFLVSFYNNEISEKSEIFDDQFSVERPDGSNFTLKIRSTKLEDSAMYFCASSEGQGKYYEQYFGPGTRLTVT.

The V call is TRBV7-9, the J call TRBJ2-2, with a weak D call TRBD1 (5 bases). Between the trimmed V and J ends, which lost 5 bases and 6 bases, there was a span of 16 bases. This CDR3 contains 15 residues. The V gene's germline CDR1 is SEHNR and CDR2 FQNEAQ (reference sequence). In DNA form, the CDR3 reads TGTGCCAGCAGCCCCCCCCAGGGCAGAGCCGGGGAGCTGTTTTTT. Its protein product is CASSPPQGRAGELFF. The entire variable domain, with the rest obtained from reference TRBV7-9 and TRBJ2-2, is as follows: DTGVSQNPRHKITKRGQNVTFRCDPISEHNRLYWYRQTLGQGPEFLTYFQNEAQLEKSRLLSDRFSAERPKGSFSTLEIQRTEQGDSAMYLCASSPPQGRAGELFFGEGSRLTVL.

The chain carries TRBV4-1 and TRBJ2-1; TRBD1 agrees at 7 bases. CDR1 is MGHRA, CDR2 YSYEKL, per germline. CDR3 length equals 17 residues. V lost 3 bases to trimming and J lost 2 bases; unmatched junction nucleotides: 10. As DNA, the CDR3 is TGCGCCAGCAGCCACCCCACGAGGGGACAGACCTACAATGAGCAGTTCTTC. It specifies CASSHPTRGQTYNEQFF.

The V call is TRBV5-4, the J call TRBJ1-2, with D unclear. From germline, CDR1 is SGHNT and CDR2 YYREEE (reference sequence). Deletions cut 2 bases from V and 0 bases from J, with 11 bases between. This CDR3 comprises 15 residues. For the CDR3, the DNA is TGTGCCAGCAGCTTCCTGGGAGGGTCTAACTATGGCTACACCTTC. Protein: CASSFLGGSNYGYTF.

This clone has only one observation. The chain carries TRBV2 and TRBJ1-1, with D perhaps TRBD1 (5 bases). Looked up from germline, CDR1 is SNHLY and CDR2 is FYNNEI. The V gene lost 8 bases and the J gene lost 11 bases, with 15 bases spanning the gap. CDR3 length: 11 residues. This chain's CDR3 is CASGQDIEAFF. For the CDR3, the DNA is TGTGCCAGCGGGCAGGACATTGAGGCTTTCTTT. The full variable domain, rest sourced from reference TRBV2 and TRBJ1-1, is EPEVTQTPSHQVTQMGQEVILRCVPISNHLYFYWYRQILGQKVEFLVSFYNNEISEKSEIFDDQFSVERPDGSNFTLKIRSTKLEDSAMYFCASGQDIEAFFGQGTRLTVV.

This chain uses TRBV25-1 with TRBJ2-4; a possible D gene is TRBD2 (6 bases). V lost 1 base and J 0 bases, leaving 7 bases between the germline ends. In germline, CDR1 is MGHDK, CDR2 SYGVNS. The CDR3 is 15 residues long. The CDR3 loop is CASSESSEAKNIQYF. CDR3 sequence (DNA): TGTGCCAGCAGTGAATCTAGCGAAGCCAAAAACATTCAGTACTTC.

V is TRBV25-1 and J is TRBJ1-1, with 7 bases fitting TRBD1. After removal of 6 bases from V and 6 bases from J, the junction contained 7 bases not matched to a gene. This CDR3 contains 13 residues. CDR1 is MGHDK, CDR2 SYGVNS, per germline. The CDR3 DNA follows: TGTGCCAGCAGATTACCAGGGGGGTCTGAAGCTTTCTTT. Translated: CASRLPGGSEAFF. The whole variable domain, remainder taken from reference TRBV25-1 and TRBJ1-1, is EADIYQTPRYLVIGTGKKITLECSQTMGHDKMYWYQQDPGMELHLIHYSYGVNSTEKGDLSSESTVSRIRTEHFPLTLESARPSHTSQYLCASRLPGGSEAFFGQGTRLTVV.

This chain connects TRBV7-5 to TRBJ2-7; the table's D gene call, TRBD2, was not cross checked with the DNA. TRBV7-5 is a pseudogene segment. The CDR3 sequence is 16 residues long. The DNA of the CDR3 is TGTGCCAGAAGCCGAAACCCCGGGACTTCTAACTACGAGCAGTACTTC. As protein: CARSRNPGTSNYEQYF.

The CDR3: CASSRGTGGRRTEAFF. The CDR3 nucleotides are TGCGCCAGCAGCAGGGGGACGGGGGGGCGACGAACTGAAGCTTTCTTT. The V and J genes are TRBV5-1 and TRBJ1-1, with D possibly being TRBD1 (6 bases). Looked up from germline, CDR1 is SGHRS and CDR2 is YFSETQ. V gave up 4 bases and J gave up 5 bases, with 21 bases separating them. The CDR3 loop spans 16 amino acids.

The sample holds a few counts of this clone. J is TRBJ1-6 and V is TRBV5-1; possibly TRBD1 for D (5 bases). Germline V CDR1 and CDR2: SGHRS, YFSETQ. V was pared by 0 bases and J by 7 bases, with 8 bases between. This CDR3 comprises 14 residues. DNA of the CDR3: TGCGCCAGCAGCTTGGAGGGGTTGAATTCACCCCTCCACTTT. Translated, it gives CASSLEGLNSPLHF.

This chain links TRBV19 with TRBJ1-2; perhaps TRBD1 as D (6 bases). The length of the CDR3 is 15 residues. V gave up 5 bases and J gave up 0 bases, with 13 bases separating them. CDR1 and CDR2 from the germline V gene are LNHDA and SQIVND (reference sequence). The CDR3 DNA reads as TGTGCCAGTAGTGAATGGAAGGGGGCTAACTATGGCTACACCTTC. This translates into CASSEWKGANYGYTF.

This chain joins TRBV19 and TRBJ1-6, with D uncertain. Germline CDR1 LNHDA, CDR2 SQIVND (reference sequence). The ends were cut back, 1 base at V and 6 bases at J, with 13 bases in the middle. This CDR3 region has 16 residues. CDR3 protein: CASSIGVGVINSPLHF. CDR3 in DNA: TGTGCCAGTAGTATAGGAGTGGGAGTGATTAATTCACCCCTCCACTTT.

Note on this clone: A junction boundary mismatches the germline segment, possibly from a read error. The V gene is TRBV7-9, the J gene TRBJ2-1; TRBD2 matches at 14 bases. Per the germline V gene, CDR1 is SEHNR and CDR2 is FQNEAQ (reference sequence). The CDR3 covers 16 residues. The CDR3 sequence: CSSSQTSGGAGNEQFF. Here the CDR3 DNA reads TGTTCCAGCAGCCAGACTAGCGGGGGGGCCGGCAATGAGCAGTTCTTC.